The present T cell receptor (beta chain) was sequenced within a study of blood T cell repertoires in COVID-19. Study summary: COVID-19 samples collected from the United States, Italy and Spain covered acute and convalescent phases. The analysed material was cDNA or gDNA that came from T cells, B-cell-depleted T cells, or PBMCs.

Trimming cost V 3 bases and J 2 bases, with 7 bases left between them. In germline, CDR1 is KGHSH, CDR2 LQKENI. The CDR3 length is 13 residues. Original data processing: Amplification from reference gene primers served as the basis for estimated nucleated cell counts. This table comes from immunoSEQ multiplex PCR, and its TCRdb copy is limited to in-frame clones, with some not included. V and J calls plus clone size are reproduced from that table; the DNA served to infer D and trimming. The sample lists 200,000 to 300,000 clones; about 87% were seen once. Concerning this clone: Other DNA sequences within the sample encode an identical CDR3.

The sample comprised peripheral blood. The sequence was obtained from a man in his 60s who had recovered from COVID-19. This sequence joins TRBV18 and TRBJ1-1; possibly TRBD1 for D (5 bases). The CDR3 region has the DNA TGTGCCAGCTCACCGGGGCTTAACACTGAAGCTTTCTTT. The encoded protein is CASSPGLNTEAFF.